The clone carrying this T cell receptor beta chain occurred a few times. The CDR3 runs to 16 residues. Germline-derived CDR1 and CDR2 are DFQATT and SNEGSKA (reference sequence). The J segment lost 5 bases and the V segment lost 7 bases, leaving 15 bases of the junction unmatched. This specimen belongs to a study of T-cell reconstitution after alpha-beta-depleted transplantation in children. A library of TCRbeta sequences, prepared with unique molecular identifiers, was generated. MiXCR was run by TCRdb on the PCR reads, yielding one entry per CDR3 protein. The table shows some 640,000 distinct CDR3 sequences, with 16% occurring only once.

This receptor was obtained from a human donor who donated a stem cell graft to a child with acute myeloid leukemia. Material: PBMCs from the stem cell graft donor, obtained from the stem cell graft. This chain connects TRBV20-1 to TRBJ2-1; TRBD2 aligns across 9 bases. The CDR3 is CSGGTSGGQTHNEQFF. In DNA, the CDR3 is TGCAGTGGGGGAACGAGCGGGGGGCAGACCCACAATGAGCAGTTCTTC.